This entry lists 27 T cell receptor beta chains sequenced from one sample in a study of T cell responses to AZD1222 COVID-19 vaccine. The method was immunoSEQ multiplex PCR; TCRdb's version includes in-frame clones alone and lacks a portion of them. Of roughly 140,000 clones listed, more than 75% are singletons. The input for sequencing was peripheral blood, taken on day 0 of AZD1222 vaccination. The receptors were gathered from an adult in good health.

CDR3 in DNA: TGTGCCAGCAGTTTATTGGAGGACCGACGGGCGCAGTATTTT. The encoded protein is CASSLLEDRRAQYF. The chain carries TRBV27 and TRBJ2-3; tentative D call: TRBD2 (5 bases). V lost 1 base and J lost 10, with 15 bases in between. Germline V gene data show CDR1 as MNHEY and CDR2 as SMNVEV (reference sequence). This CDR3 comprises 14 residues.

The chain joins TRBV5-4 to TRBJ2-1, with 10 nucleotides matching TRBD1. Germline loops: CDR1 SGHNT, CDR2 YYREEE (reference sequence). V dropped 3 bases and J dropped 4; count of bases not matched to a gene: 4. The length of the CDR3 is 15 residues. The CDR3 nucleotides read TGTGCCAGCAGCTACGGGACAGGGGTGTACAATGAGCAGTTCTTC. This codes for CASSYGTGVYNEQFF. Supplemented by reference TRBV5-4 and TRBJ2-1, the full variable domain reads ETGVTQSPTHLIKTRGQQVTLRCSSQSGHNTVSWYQQALGQGPQFIFQYYREEENGRGNFPPRFSGLQFPNYSSELNVNALELDDSALYLCASSYGTGVYNEQFFGPGTRLTVL.

In DNA, the CDR3 is TGTGCCAGCAGCTTGACTAGCGGACATTACGAGCAGTACTTC. Amino acids: CASSLTSGHYEQYF. The rearrangement joins TRBV5-6 to TRBJ2-7; 8 positions match TRBD2. The germline gives CDR1 SGHDT, CDR2 YYEEEE. V shed 1 base, J shed 4 bases, and the junction held 4 bases outside the gene matches. The CDR3 is made up of 14 amino acids.

CDR3 sequence (DNA): TGTGCCAGCAGTCTTAGCGGGAGTTTTCTGAACACCGGGGAGCTGTTTTTT. Its protein is CASSLSGSFLNTGELFF. V usage is TRBV28 and J usage is TRBJ2-2; 9 nucleotides align to TRBD2. Germline CDR1 MDHEN, CDR2 SYDVKM. Trimming took 5 bases from V and 1 from J; bases not matched to a gene: 8. CDR3 length: 17 amino acids.

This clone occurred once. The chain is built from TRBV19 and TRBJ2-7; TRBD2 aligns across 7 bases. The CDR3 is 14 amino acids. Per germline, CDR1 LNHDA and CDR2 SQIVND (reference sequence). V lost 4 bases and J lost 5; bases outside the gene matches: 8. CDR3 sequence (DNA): TGTGCCAGTAGTAGAGGAGCGGGAAACGACGAGCAGTACTTC. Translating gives CASSRGAGNDEQYF.

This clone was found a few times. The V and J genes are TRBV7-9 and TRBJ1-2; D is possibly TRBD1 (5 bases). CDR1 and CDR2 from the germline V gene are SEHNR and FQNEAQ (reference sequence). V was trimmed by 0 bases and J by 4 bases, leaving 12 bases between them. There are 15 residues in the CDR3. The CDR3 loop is CASSLARGPAYGYTF. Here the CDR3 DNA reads TGTGCCAGCAGCTTAGCGCGGGGCCCAGCCTATGGCTACACCTTC. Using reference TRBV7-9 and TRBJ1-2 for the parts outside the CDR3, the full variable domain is DTGVSQNPRHKITKRGQNVTFRCDPISEHNRLYWYRQTLGQGPEFLTYFQNEAQLEKSRLLSDRFSAERPKGSFSTLEIQRTEQGDSAMYLCASSLARGPAYGYTFGSGTRLTVV.

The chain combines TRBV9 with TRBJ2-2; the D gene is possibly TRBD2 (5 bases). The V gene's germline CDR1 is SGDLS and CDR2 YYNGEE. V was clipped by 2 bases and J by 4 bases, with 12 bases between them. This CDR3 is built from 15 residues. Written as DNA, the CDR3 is TGTGCCAGCAGCGTTAGCGCCTCGGGCACCGGGGAGCTGTTTTTT. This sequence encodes CASSVSASGTGELFF. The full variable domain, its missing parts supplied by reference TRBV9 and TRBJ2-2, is DSGVTQTPKHLITATGQRVTLRCSPRSGDLSVYWYQQSLDQGLQFLIQYYNGEERAKGNILERFSAQQFPDLHSELNLSSLELGDSALYFCASSVSASGTGELFFGEGSRLTVL.

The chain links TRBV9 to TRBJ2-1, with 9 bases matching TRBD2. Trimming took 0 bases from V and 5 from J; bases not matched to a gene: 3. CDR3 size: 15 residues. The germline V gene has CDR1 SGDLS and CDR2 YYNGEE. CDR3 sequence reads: CASSVGLAANNEQFF. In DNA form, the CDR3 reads TGTGCCAGCAGCGTAGGACTAGCGGCGAACAATGAGCAGTTCTTC. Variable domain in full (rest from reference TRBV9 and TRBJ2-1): DSGVTQTPKHLITATGQRVTLRCSPRSGDLSVYWYQQSLDQGLQFLIQYYNGEERAKGNILERFSAQQFPDLHSELNLSSLELGDSALYFCASSVGLAANNEQFFGPGTRLTVL.

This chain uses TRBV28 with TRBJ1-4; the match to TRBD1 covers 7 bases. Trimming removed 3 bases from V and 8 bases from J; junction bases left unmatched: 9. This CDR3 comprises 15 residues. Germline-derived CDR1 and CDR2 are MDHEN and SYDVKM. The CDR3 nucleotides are TGTGCCAGCAGTTTCCGACAGGGACGAGGAGAAAAACTGTTTTTT. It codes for CASSFRQGRGEKLFF.

This CDR3 reads CASSRGTGRAYNEQFF. The DNA for the CDR3 is TGTGCCAGTAGTCGAGGGACAGGGAGAGCCTACAATGAGCAGTTCTTC. The V gene is TRBV19, the J gene TRBJ2-1, with 9 bases matching TRBD1. This CDR3 has 16 residues. The germline V gene encodes CDR1 LNHDA and CDR2 SQIVND (reference sequence). V was pared by 5 bases and J by 2 bases, with 7 bases of the junction left unmatched.

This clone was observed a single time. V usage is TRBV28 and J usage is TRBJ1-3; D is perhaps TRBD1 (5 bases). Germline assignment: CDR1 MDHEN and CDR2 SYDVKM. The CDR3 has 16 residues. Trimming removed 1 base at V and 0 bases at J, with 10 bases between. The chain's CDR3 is CASSLSGGGSGNTIYF. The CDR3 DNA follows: TGTGCCAGCAGTTTATCGGGGGGGGGCTCTGGAAACACCATATATTTT.

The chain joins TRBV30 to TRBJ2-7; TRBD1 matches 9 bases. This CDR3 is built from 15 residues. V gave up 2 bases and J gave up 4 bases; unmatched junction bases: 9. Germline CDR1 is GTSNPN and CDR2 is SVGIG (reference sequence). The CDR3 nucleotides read TGTGCCTGGAGTCCGAAGGACAGGGGAGGGTACGAGCAGTACTTC. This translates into CAWSPKDRGGYEQYF.

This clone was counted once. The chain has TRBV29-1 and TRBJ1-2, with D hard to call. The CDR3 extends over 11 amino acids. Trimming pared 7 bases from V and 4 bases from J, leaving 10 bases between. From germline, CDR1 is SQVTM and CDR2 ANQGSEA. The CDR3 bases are TGCAGCGCCGGGGTAGGCTATGGCTACACCTTC. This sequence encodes CSAGVGYGYTF.

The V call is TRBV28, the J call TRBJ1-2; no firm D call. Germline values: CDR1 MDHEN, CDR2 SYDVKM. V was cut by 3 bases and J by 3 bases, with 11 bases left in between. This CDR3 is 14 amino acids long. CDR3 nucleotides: TGTGCCAGCAGTTTTGGAGGGAGAGACTATGGCTACACCTTC. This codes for CASSFGGRDYGYTF.

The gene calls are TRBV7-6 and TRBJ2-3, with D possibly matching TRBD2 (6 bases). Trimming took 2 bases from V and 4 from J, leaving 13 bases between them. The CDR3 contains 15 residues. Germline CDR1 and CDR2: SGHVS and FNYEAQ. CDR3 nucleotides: TGTGCCAGCAGCTTAATCGGGAGTCGGGCAGATACGCAGTATTTT. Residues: CASSLIGSRADTQYF.

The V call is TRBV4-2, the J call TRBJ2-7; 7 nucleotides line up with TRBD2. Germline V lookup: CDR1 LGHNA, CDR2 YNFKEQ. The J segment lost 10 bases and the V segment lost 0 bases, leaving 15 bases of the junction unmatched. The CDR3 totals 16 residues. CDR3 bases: TGTGCCAGCAGCCAAGATCCCTCGGGCGGGAGTTCAGAACAGTACTTC. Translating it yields CASSQDPSGGSSEQYF.

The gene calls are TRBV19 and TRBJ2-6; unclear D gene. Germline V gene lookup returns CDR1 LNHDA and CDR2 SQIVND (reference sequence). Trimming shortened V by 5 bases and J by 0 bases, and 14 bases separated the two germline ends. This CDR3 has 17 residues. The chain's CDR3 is CASSLLPWGSGANVLTF. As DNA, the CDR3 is TGTGCCAGTAGTTTACTCCCGTGGGGCTCTGGGGCCAACGTCCTGACTTTC.

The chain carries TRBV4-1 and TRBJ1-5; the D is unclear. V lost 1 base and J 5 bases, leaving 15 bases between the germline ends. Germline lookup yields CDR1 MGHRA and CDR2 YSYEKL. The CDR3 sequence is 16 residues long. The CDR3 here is CASSQVSVSPDQPQHF. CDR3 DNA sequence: TGCGCCAGCAGCCAAGTGTCTGTGAGTCCAGATCAGCCCCAGCATTTT.

The CDR3 coding sequence is TGTGCCACCAGCACCCGGGCAGCCTCACTGTACGAGCAGTACTTC. As protein: CATSTRAASLYEQYF. This sequence joins TRBV15 and TRBJ2-7; D unclear. Trimming removed 4 bases at V and 4 bases at J, with 17 bases between. Germline V CDR1 and CDR2: LNHNV, YYDKDF (reference sequence). This CDR3 is built from 15 residues.

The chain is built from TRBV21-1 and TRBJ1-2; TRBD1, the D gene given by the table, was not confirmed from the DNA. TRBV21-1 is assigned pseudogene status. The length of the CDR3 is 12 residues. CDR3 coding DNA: TGTGCCGCCTTAGACAGTTTCGATGGCTACACCTTC. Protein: CAALDSFDGYTF.

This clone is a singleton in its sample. The CDR3 region is CASSSPGQGYEQYF. Written as DNA, the CDR3 is TGTGCCAGCAGTTCTCCGGGACAGGGTTACGAGCAGTACTTC. V usage is TRBV27 and J usage is TRBJ2-7; 9 nucleotides align to TRBD1. J was trimmed by 4 bases and V by 4 bases; bases with no gene match: 5. The CDR3 loop spans 14 amino acids. Germline loops: CDR1 MNHEY, CDR2 SMNVEV (reference sequence).

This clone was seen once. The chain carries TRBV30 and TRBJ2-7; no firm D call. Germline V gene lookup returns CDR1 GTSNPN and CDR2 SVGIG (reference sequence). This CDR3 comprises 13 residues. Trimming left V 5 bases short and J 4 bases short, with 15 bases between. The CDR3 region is CAWGVGVAYEQYF. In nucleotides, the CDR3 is TGTGCCTGGGGGGTAGGAGTTGCATACGAGCAGTACTTC.

The CDR3 coding sequence is TGTGCCAGCTCAGAAACCAGGGGTCGTTACGAGCAGTACTTC. This encodes CASSETRGRYEQYF. The genes are TRBV6-5 and TRBJ2-7; D might be TRBD1 (6 bases). The V gene's germline CDR1 is MNHEY and CDR2 SVGAGI. Trimming shortened V by 8 bases and J by 4 bases, and 18 bases separated the two germline ends. This CDR3 spans 14 amino acids.

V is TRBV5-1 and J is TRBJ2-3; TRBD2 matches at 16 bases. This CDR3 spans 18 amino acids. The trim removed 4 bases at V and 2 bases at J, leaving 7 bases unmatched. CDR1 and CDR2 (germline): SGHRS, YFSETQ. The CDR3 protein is CASSLGLAGGFYTDTQYF. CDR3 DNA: TGCGCCAGCAGCCTGGGACTAGCGGGAGGGTTCTACACAGATACGCAGTATTTT.

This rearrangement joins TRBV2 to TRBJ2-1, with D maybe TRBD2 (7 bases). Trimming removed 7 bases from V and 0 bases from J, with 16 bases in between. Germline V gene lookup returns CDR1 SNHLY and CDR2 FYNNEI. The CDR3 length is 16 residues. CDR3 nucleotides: TGTGCCAGCACCCTTAAGGGGGGGAGCTCCTACAATGAGCAGTTCTTC. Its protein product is CASTLKGGSSYNEQFF.

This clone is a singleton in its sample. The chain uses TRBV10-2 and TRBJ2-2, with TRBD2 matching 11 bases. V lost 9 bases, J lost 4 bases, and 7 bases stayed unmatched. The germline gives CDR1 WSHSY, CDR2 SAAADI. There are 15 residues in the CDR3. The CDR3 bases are TGCGCCAGTTTAGCGGGAGGGCCGGGCACCGGGGAGCTGTTTTTT. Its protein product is CASLAGGPGTGELFF.

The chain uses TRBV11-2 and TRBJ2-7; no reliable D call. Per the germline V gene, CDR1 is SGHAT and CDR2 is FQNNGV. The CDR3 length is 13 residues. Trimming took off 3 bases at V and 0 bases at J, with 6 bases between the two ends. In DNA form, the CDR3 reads TGTGCCAGCAGCTTCGGACCCTCCTACGAGCAGTACTTC. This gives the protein CASSFGPSYEQYF.